Included here is one T cell receptor (beta chain) sequence, with context. Its target is unknown. The data were obtained in a study of cytomegalovirus exposure and HLA in healthy donors. General observations from the study: The Asian-associated ancestry cluster reportedly had fewer N-insertions than the roughly 670-donor mean in a later analysis. CMV serostatus was the sole immune exposure information available.

The PCR employed 60 Vbeta primers together with 13 Jbeta primers. Clones were read by immunoSEQ multiplex PCR, and TCRdb kept only the in-frame ones, dropping some. The sample shows around 200,000 clones, over 65% of them seen only once. Each donor was nominally healthy when sampled (though unrecorded immune exposures were likely). Input material: PBMCs. The clonotype originates from a woman between 45 and 65 years old in good health and CMV-seropositive.

The CDR3 sequence: CASSHPQQGGYEQYF. CDR3 DNA: TGCGCCAGCAGCCACCCCCAACAGGGGGGGTACGAGCAGTACTTC. The chain is built from TRBV5-1 and TRBJ2-7, with D possibly matching TRBD1 (8 bases). The CDR3 covers 15 residues. Trimming took off 4 bases at V and 4 bases at J, with 18 bases between the two ends. Germline assignment: CDR1 SGHRS and CDR2 YFSETQ.